This T cell receptor beta chain was captured by sequencing in a study of blood T cell repertoires in COVID-19. At the level of the study: Whether acute or convalescent, the COVID-19 samples came from the United States, Italy and Spain. Sample material is recorded as cDNA or gDNA derived from T cells, B-cell-depleted T cells, or PBMCs.

Germline CDR1 GTSNPN, CDR2 SVGIG (reference sequence). V was clipped by 1 base and J by 4 bases; unmatched bases: 6. There are 15 residues in the CDR3. The authors' processing: Using reference gene primer amplification, nucleated cell counts were estimated. Sequencing was performed with immunoSEQ multiplex PCR; in TCRdb, only in-frame clones are kept and a portion is missing. V and J calls and clone size are as listed in that table; D and trimming were resolved from the DNA. The data contain roughly 21,000 clones, more than 80% of them seen just once; the ten biggest clones take up around 12%. The chain combines TRBV30 with TRBJ1-5, with 8 bases that match TRBD1. The TCR originated in a woman older than 75 with active or convalescent COVID-19. Sequencing was carried out using peripheral blood. In DNA, the CDR3 is TGTGCCTGGAGTGAATGGACAGGGAATAATCAGCCCCAGCATTTT. It is translated as CAWSEWTGNNQPQHF. The complete variable domain, with remaining parts taken from reference TRBV30 and TRBJ1-5, reads SQTIHQWPATLVQPVGSPLSLECTVEGTSNPNLYWYRQAAGRGLQLLFYSVGIGQISSEVPQNLSASRPQDRQFILSSKKLLLSDSGFYLCAWSEWTGNNQPQHFGDGTRLSIL.